This TCR beta chain stems from a study of T cell responses to AZD1222 COVID-19 vaccine. Background on the study: Pooling covered second doses at about 4 or about 12 weeks.

This CDR3 comprises 12 residues. Per germline, CDR1 SGHAT and CDR2 FQNNGV. V was shortened by 5 bases and J by 12 bases, with 16 bases between the two germline ends. The method was immunoSEQ multiplex PCR; TCRdb's version includes in-frame clones alone and lacks a portion of them. The sample has about 130,000 clones, 89% seen once. Points from the study as a whole: Close to half of all spike-specific TCRs reportedly target regions of the variants that are unmutated. Clonal diversity was possibly underestimated; the donors were predominantly white British and more often female. Elevations in Spike-specific TCR breadth and depth followed administration of two AZD1222 doses.

Details on this clone: The antigen remains unidentified.

The sample was peripheral blood, taken on day 0 of AZD1222 vaccination. This TCR derives from an adult in good health. V usage is TRBV11-2 and J usage is TRBJ1-1; D may be TRBD1 (5 bases). The CDR3 loop reads CASSLGGTGPFF. In DNA, the CDR3 is TGTGCCAGCAGCCTAGGCGGGACGGGGCCTTTCTTT.